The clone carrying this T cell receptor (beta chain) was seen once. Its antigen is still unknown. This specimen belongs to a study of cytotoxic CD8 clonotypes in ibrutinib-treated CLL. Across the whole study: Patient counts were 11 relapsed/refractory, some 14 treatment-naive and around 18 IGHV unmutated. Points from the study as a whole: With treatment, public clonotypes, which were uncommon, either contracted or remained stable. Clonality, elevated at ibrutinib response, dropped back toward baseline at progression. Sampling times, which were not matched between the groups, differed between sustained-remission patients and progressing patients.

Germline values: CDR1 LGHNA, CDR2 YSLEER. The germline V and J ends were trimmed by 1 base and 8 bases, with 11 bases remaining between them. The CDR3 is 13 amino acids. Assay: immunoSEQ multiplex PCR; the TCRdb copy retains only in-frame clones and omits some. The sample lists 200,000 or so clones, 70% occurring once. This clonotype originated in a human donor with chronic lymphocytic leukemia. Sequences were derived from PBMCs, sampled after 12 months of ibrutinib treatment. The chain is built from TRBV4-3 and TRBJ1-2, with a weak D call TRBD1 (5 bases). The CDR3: CASSQGSGFGYTF. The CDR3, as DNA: TGCGCCAGCAGCCAAGGTTCAGGGTTCGGCTACACCTTC.